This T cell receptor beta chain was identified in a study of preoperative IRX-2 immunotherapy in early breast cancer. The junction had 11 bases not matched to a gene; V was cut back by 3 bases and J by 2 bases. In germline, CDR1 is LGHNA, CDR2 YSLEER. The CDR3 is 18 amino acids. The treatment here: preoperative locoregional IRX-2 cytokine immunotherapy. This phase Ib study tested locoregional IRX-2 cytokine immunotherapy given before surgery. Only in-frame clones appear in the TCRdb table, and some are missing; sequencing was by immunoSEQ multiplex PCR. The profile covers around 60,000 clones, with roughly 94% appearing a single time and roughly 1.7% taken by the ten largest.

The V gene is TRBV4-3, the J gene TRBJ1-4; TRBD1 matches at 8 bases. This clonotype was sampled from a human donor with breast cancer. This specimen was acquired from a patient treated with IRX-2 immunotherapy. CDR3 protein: CASSQGPGGWGTNEKLFF. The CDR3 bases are TGCGCCAGCAGCCAGGGCCCAGGGGGCTGGGGGACTAATGAAAAACTGTTTTTT.